The present entry profiles one T cell receptor (beta chain) with its context. The data are from a study of blood T cell repertoires in COVID-19. Study-wide context: T cells, B-cell-depleted T cells, or PBMCs supplied cDNA or gDNA.

Per germline, CDR1 SGHKS and CDR2 YYEKEE (reference sequence). The CDR3 runs to 14 residues. Unmatched junction bases numbered 7, after V lost 0 bases and J lost 11 bases. Libraries were prepared by immunoSEQ multiplex PCR; TCRdb keeps only in-frame clonotypes and omits some of them. The sample lists about 400,000 clones; 85% to 90% were seen once. Ages ranged from about 18 to 89 years, with residence in under 25 US areas. The chain employs TRBV5-5 and TRBJ2-7; TRBD2 matches at 11 bases. The TCR sequence derives from a woman aged 25 to 45 with acute COVID-19. Material: PBMCs or T cells enriched from blood (not recorded which). The CDR3 coding sequence is TGTGCCAGCAGCTTGGACCTAGCGGGGGGAGTTGAGTACTTC. Its protein product is CASSLDLAGGVEYF.